The 8 T cell receptor beta chains below all came from one sample that was sequenced in a study of post-analysis software for immune sequencing data (dated by TCRdb to the mid-2010s). Their target antigens are unknown. Receptor amplification or capture employed PCR. Instrument on record: Illumina HiSeq 2500. Unique molecular identifiers were incorporated into TCR beta cDNA libraries to reduce PCR and sequencing biases. The public reads were quality trimmed at Q25 with fastp and then assembled into clones with MiXCR by TCRdb, keeping productive beta chains. Rows matching on CDR3 protein sequence are summarized as one entry with the most common DNA and genes. Recorded for this sample are 380,000 or so distinct CDR3 sequences; around 37% of them occurred a single time. The ten largest make up 13% of the sample. Summary of the overall study and its limitations: Significantly higher frequencies in patients than in controls were found for roughly 5 TRBV segments, including TRBV5-6, TRBV5-1 and TRBV20-1.

Sequences were obtained from blood. These receptor sequences come from a girl between 10 and 17 years old with multiple sclerosis.

The chain uses TRBV27 and TRBJ2-1, with TRBD1 matching 10 bases. The junction had 11 bases not matched to a gene; V was cut back by 6 bases and J by 6 bases. This CDR3 region has 16 residues. The germline V gene encodes CDR1 MNHEY and CDR2 SMNVEV (reference sequence). CDR3 residues: CASSRSGTGVLNEQFF. The DNA of the CDR3 is TGTGCCAGCAGCCGATCCGGGACAGGGGTTCTCAATGAGCAGTTCTTC.

There are a few counts of this clonotype. The CDR3 DNA sequence: TGTGCCAGCAGCCCTAGCCCTATGACGGGACAGGGTCATGGCTACACCTTC. Its translation: CASSPSPMTGQGHGYTF. The genes are TRBV9 and TRBJ1-2; 9 bases agree with TRBD1. Germline trimming cut 4 bases from V and 6 bases from J; bases unmatched to any gene: 16. CDR3 length: 17 amino acids. The germline V gene encodes CDR1 SGDLS and CDR2 YYNGEE.

Notes on this clonotype: A much bigger clone sits one base away, suggesting this may be a read error. The chain is built from TRBV29-1 and TRBJ2-7; a possible D gene is TRBD2 (6 bases). The V end lost 1 base, the J end lost 4 bases, and 11 bases lay between the germline ends. Germline assignment: CDR1 SQVTM and CDR2 ANQGSEA. There are 13 residues in the CDR3. The CDR3 DNA sequence: TGCAGCGTTGAAGCCCCAGGGAGGTACGAGCAGTACTTC. It codes for CSVEAPGRYEQYF.

J is TRBJ1-6 and V is TRBV6-1; D may be TRBD1 (6 bases). There are 14 residues in the CDR3. V was cut by 4 bases and J by 6 bases, with 10 bases left in between. CDR1 is MNHNS and CDR2 is SASEGT in the germline V gene. DNA of the CDR3: TGTGCCAGCAGTGGGTACAGGGCTAATTCACCCCTCCACTTT. Its protein is CASSGYRANSPLHF.

The rearrangement joins TRBV20-1 to TRBJ2-1, with 9 bases identical to TRBD1. This CDR3 is built from 13 residues. J gave up 9 bases and V 6 bases, and 9 bases lay outside the gene matches. CDR1 and CDR2 from the germline V gene are DFQATT and SNEGSKA (reference sequence). In DNA, the CDR3 is TGCAGTGCGTGGGACAGGGCCCGGGGTGAGCAGTTCTTC. It codes for CSAWDRARGEQFF.

This clonotype was detected a few times. The CDR3 loop is CATSDTQGVAYNEQFF. Written as DNA, the CDR3 is TGTGCCACCAGTGATACTCAGGGGGTCGCCTACAATGAGCAGTTCTTC. The chain has TRBV24-1 and TRBJ2-1, with 7 bases that match TRBD1. J was trimmed by 2 bases and V by 3 bases; bases with no gene match: 6. Germline V lookup: CDR1 KGHDR, CDR2 SFDVKD. The CDR3 spans 16 residues.

CDR3 nucleotides: TGTGCCAGCACCTCGAGCCCACGGCACATCACGGGTGAAAAACTGTTTTTT. Its protein is CASTSSPRHITGEKLFF. V is TRBV7-9 and J is TRBJ1-4, with D hard to call. This CDR3 region has 17 residues. The germline V gene encodes CDR1 SEHNR and CDR2 FQNEAQ (reference sequence). V gave up 7 bases and J gave up 7 bases, with 25 bases separating them. The full variable domain, with the rest looked up from reference TRBV7-9 and TRBJ1-4, is DTGVSQNPRHKITKRGQNVTFRCDPISEHNRLYWYRQTLGQGPEFLTYFQNEAQLEKSRLLSDRFSAERPKGSFSTLEIQRTEQGDSAMYLCASTSSPRHITGEKLFFGSGTQLSVL.

The rearrangement uses TRBV20-1 and TRBJ2-6, with TRBD1 as a possible D gene (6 bases). Trimming removed 3 bases from V and 0 bases from J, with 18 bases in between. Germline V gene data show CDR1 as DFQATT and CDR2 as SNEGSKA (reference sequence). The CDR3 loop spans 18 amino acids. In nucleotides, the CDR3 is TGCAGTGCTAGTCTCCGGCAGGGGAGTAGCTCTGGGGCCAACGTCCTGACTTTC. This translates into CSASLRQGSSSGANVLTF.